The 30 T cell receptor beta chains in this list originate from one sample, sequenced in a study of T cells in Graves' hyperthyroidism and ophthalmopathy. Amplification targeted TCR beta CDR3 regions from RNA transcripts. HTBI primers were employed in a first-round RT-PCR of the TCR CDR3. Via MiXCR, TCRdb re-called the multiplex PCR reads, giving one row per CDR3 protein. Here the sample spans 470,000 or so distinct CDR3 sequences, around 21% being singletons. The sample consisted of blood. The receptors here all came from a man aged 18 to 30 with Graves' hyperthyroidism.

V gene TRBV24-1 combines with J gene TRBJ2-2; D uncertain. Germline V gene data show CDR1 as KGHDR and CDR2 as SFDVKD. This CDR3 is built from 16 residues. V shed 4 bases and J shed 1 base, with 12 bases lying between them. CDR3 bases: TGTGCCACCAGTGAAAGTTGGGATGTGAACACCGGGGAGCTGTTTTTT. Its protein is CATSESWDVNTGELFF.

This clonotype occurred a few times. The conserved closing phenylalanine or tryptophan is absent in this CDR3, likely reflecting a read error. The J gene is TRBJ2-5, the V gene TRBV12-3 or TRBV12-4; 14 nucleotides agree with TRBD2. The CDR3 has 16 residues. The V segment lost 6 bases and the J segment 5 bases; nucleotides outside the gene matches: 8. The CDR3 protein is CASRGLAGGPGETQYL. The DNA of the CDR3 is TGTGCCAGCAGAGGACTAGCGGGGGGCCCGGGGGAGACCCAGTACCTC.

This clonotype was detected ten times or more. This chain links TRBV6-5 with TRBJ1-2, with a possible D match to TRBD1 (5 bases). CDR1 is MNHEY and CDR2 is SVGAGI in the germline V gene. This CDR3 contains 16 residues. Trimming shortened V by 6 bases and J by 4 bases, and 21 bases separated the two germline ends. In DNA form, the CDR3 reads TGTGCCAGCAGATTTGACAGCGCAAGCCCCATCTATGGCTACACCTTC. Its translation: CASRFDSASPIYGYTF.

At least ten counts were recorded for this clonotype. The chain carries TRBV28 and TRBJ1-1, with TRBD1 as a possible D gene (5 bases). Germline assignment: CDR1 MDHEN and CDR2 SYDVKM. V lost 0 bases, J lost 4 bases, and 12 bases lay in between. The CDR3 extends over 15 amino acids. CDR3 sequence: CASSLWGRLGTEAFF. For the CDR3, the DNA is TGTGCCAGCAGTTTATGGGGACGGTTGGGCACTGAAGCTTTCTTT.

This chain uses TRBV5-6 with TRBJ1-1; D is uncertain. The V gene lost 4 bases and the J gene lost 0 bases, with 16 bases spanning the gap. Per germline, CDR1 SGHDT and CDR2 YYEEEE. The CDR3 has 16 amino acids. CDR3 nucleotide sequence: TGTGCCAGCAGCCCGATCGGGCCAGACATGAACACTGAAGCTTTCTTT. This encodes CASSPIGPDMNTEAFF.

This clonotype was recorded a few times. The chain is built from TRBV20-1 and TRBJ1-6; D gene ambiguous. The CDR3 totals 16 residues. V gave up 1 base and J gave up 0 bases, with 10 bases separating them. Germline CDR1 is DFQATT and CDR2 is SNEGSKA (reference sequence). The CDR3 region is CSARGLVSSYNSPLHF. As DNA, the CDR3 is TGCAGTGCTAGAGGTTTAGTGAGCTCCTATAATTCACCCCTCCACTTT.

This clonotype was detected many times. The rearrangement uses TRBV6-5 and TRBJ1-2; no reliable D call. The CDR3 sequence is 12 residues long. The V gene's germline CDR1 is MNHEY and CDR2 SVGAGI. V lost 7 bases and J 2 bases, leaving 8 bases between the germline ends. For the CDR3, the DNA is TGTGCCAGCATGGAGAACAACTATGGCTACACCTTC. This translates into CASMENNYGYTF.

This clonotype was seen ten or more times. The chain joins TRBV29-1 to TRBJ1-1; maybe TRBD1 (5 bases). The CDR3 spans 10 residues. The V and J ends lost 7 bases and 10 bases respectively, with 13 bases between them. From germline, CDR1 is SQVTM and CDR2 ANQGSEA. For the CDR3, the DNA is TGCAGCGCGGGAGACAGCGGAGCTTTCTTT. Translating gives CSAGDSGAFF.

This clonotype has only a few counts. The CDR3 sequence: CASRGTGGAGELFF. The CDR3 DNA reads TGTGCCAGCAGGGGGACCGGGGGTGCCGGGGAGCTGTTTTTT. This chain joins TRBV6-2 or TRBV6-3 and TRBJ2-2, with D possibly TRBD2 on 6 matching bases. Trimming removed 6 bases at V and 6 bases at J, with 14 bases between. This CDR3 region has 14 residues. Germline V gives CDR1 MNHEY, CDR2 SVGEGT.

The chain employs TRBV29-1 and TRBJ1-3, with no clear D. The length of the CDR3 is 14 residues. Germline V gene lookup returns CDR1 SQVTM and CDR2 ANQGSEA. Trimming left V 4 bases short and J 0 bases short, with 10 bases between. The CDR3 region is CSVGGGISGNTIYF. The CDR3 DNA reads TGCAGCGTTGGGGGTGGTATCTCTGGAAACACCATATATTTT.

The genes are TRBV11-2 and TRBJ1-3; tentative D call: TRBD1 (6 bases). Per the germline V gene, CDR1 is SGHAT and CDR2 is FQNNGV. The CDR3 is made up of 17 amino acids. Trimming took 2 bases from V and 2 from J, leaving 16 bases between them. CDR3 nucleotide sequence: TGTGCCAGCAGCTTAACCCCCCCGGACAGAACTGGAAACACCATATATTTT. It specifies CASSLTPPDRTGNTIYF.

The genes are TRBV29-1 and TRBJ1-2; perhaps TRBD1 as D (6 bases). Trimming shortened V by 3 bases and J by 7 bases, and 12 bases separated the two germline ends. Per germline, CDR1 SQVTM and CDR2 ANQGSEA. The CDR3 has 12 amino acids. The DNA for the CDR3 is TGCAGCGTTGATAACAGGGAGCGTGGCTACACCTTC. Protein sequence: CSVDNRERGYTF. The variable domain in full, with the rest retrieved from reference TRBV29-1 and TRBJ1-2, is SAVISQKPSRDICQRGTSLTIQCQVDSQVTMMFWYRQQPGQSLTLIATANQGSEATYESGFVIDKFPISRPNLTFSTLTVSNMSPEDSSIYLCSVDNRERGYTFGSGTRLTVV.

In this sample, this clonotype turned up many times. This rearrangement joins TRBV6-1 to TRBJ2-2; the match to TRBD1 covers 11 bases. Trimming cost V 2 bases and J 6 bases; bases outside gene matches: 2. The CDR3 totals 15 residues. Germline V gives CDR1 MNHNS, CDR2 SASEGT. The CDR3 DNA follows: TGTGCCAGCAGTGAATGGACAGGGGGCCCCGGGGAGCTGTTTTTT. This translates into CASSEWTGGPGELFF.

This clonotype has at least ten counts. The CDR3 spells CASSSRRQRNTEAFF. The CDR3 nucleotides are TGTGCCAGCAGTTCGAGGAGACAGCGGAACACTGAAGCTTTCTTT. The chain combines TRBV28 with TRBJ1-1, with D possibly TRBD1 on 5 matching bases. Trimming removed 4 bases at V and 1 base at J, with 13 bases between. Germline V CDR1 and CDR2: MDHEN, SYDVKM. This CDR3 spans 15 amino acids.

Comment on this clonotype: Since a much larger clone is just one base distant, this may be a read error. The gene calls are TRBV27 and TRBJ1-5, with a possible D match to TRBD1 (5 bases). Germline V gene sequence: CDR1 MNHEY, CDR2 SMNVEV (reference sequence). This CDR3 comprises 14 residues. CDR3 DNA sequence: TGTGCCCGCAGTCCGGGGGGAGGGAACGGACCCCAGCATTTT. This gives the protein CARSPGGGNGPQHF.

This clonotype was seen ten or more times. The rearrangement joins TRBV12-3 or TRBV12-4 to TRBJ1-3; D remains ambiguous. This CDR3 comprises 16 residues. V lost 6 bases and J 4 bases, leaving 19 bases between the germline ends. The CDR3 region is CASRRGGVGRGNTIYF. DNA of the CDR3: TGTGCCAGCAGACGCGGTGGGGTAGGAAGGGGAAACACCATATATTTT.

This clonotype was seen a handful of times. A much larger clone lies one base from this, so it may be a read error. This chain links TRBV19 with TRBJ1-1; 8 bases align to TRBD1. The CDR3 is 13 residues long. The V gene's germline CDR1 is LNHDA and CDR2 SQIVND (reference sequence). CDR3 DNA: TGTGCCAGTAGTAATAACAGGGGGACTGAAGCTTGCTTT. This encodes CASSNNRGTEACF.

This clonotype was counted many times. This sequence joins TRBV6-1 and TRBJ1-2; tentative D call: TRBD1 (6 bases). The germline gives CDR1 MNHNS, CDR2 SASEGT. The CDR3 totals 15 residues. The V end was cut by 6 bases, the J end by 6 bases, with 20 bases between. The CDR3 is CASSPSGGAGDGYTF. In DNA form, the CDR3 reads TGTGCCAGCAGCCCCAGCGGGGGGGCAGGGGATGGCTACACCTTC.

The chain employs TRBV7-9 and TRBJ2-7; D not certain. CDR1 is SEHNR, CDR2 FQNEAQ, per germline (reference sequence). The CDR3 is made up of 15 amino acids. The V gene lost 5 bases and the J gene lost 0 bases, with 14 bases spanning the gap. The CDR3 DNA reads TGTGCCAGCAGCCCATGGACCGCCCCCTCCTACGAGCAGTACTTC. Its protein is CASSPWTAPSYEQYF.

This clonotype was detected only a few times. The chain recombines TRBV30 with TRBJ2-2; D not resolved. V was cut by 0 bases and J by 4 bases, with 12 bases left in between. CDR1 and CDR2 (germline): GTSNPN, SVGIG (reference sequence). This CDR3 comprises 15 residues. The CDR3 region is CAWSVPWQSTGELFF. As DNA, the CDR3 is TGTGCCTGGAGTGTACCGTGGCAGAGCACCGGGGAGCTGTTTTTT.

This clonotype was detected a few times. CDR3 bases: TGCGCCAGCAGCTTGGGAAACCCTGGGCTCCACGAGCAGTACTTC. Translated, it gives CASSLGNPGLHEQYF. The chain carries TRBV5-1 and TRBJ2-7; no clear D. The germline V and J ends were trimmed by 0 bases and 5 bases, with 15 bases remaining between them. The CDR3 runs to 15 residues. Germline V gene sequence: CDR1 SGHRS, CDR2 YFSETQ.

A remark on this clonotype: This may be a read error, as it is one base from a much larger clone. This rearrangement joins TRBV19 to TRBJ2-2; D is possibly TRBD2 (5 bases). Germline V gene data show CDR1 as LNHDA and CDR2 as SQIVND (reference sequence). The V gene lost 10 bases and the J gene lost 7 bases, with 19 bases spanning the gap. The CDR3 runs to 14 residues. The CDR3: CATRTPGLVGELFF. For the CDR3, the DNA is TGTGCCACTCGGACTCCGGGCTTGGTCGGGGAGCTGTTTTTT.

In nucleotides, the CDR3 is TGTGCCACCAGTGAGGGCCGTAATGGCTACACCTTC. This translates into CATSEGRNGYTF. The genes are TRBV24-1 and TRBJ1-2; no reliable D call. Germline CDR1 KGHDR, CDR2 SFDVKD. The CDR3 is 12 amino acids. Trimming took 4 bases from V and 6 from J, leaving 8 bases between them.

This clonotype showed up just a few times. V and J are TRBV12-3 or TRBV12-4 and TRBJ1-1; no definite D call. With 2 bases removed from V and 1 base from J, the gap between germline ends came to 11 bases. This CDR3 is 15 amino acids long. CDR3 amino acids: CASSLRPGPNTEAFF. Written as DNA, the CDR3 is TGTGCCAGCAGTTTACGGCCCGGACCGAACACTGAAGCTTTCTTT.

This clonotype occurred many times. J is TRBJ1-3 and V is TRBV10-3; 7 bases line up with TRBD1. CDR1 ENHRY and CDR2 SYGVKD come from the germline V gene. Trimming took 6 bases from V and 1 from J; bases not matched to a gene: 3. The CDR3 has 14 residues. The CDR3 protein is CAIRLQGSGNTIYF. The CDR3 region has the DNA TGTGCCATCAGGCTACAGGGGTCTGGAAACACCATATATTTT.

Ten or more counts support this clonotype. The chain joins TRBV4-1 to TRBJ2-5; weak D call: TRBD1 (7 bases). Between the trimmed V and J ends, which lost 1 base and 5 bases, there was a span of 17 bases. This CDR3 has 16 amino acids. The V gene's germline CDR1 is MGHRA and CDR2 YSYEKL. This CDR3 reads CASSQGGTAMRETQYF. CDR3 bases: TGCGCCAGCAGCCAAGGCGGGACAGCCATGCGGGAGACCCAGTACTTC.

In its sample, this clonotype was seen a few times. The chain joins TRBV4-1 to TRBJ1-2; a weak D match, TRBD1 (5 bases). The CDR3 is 14 residues long. Germline CDR1 reads MGHRA; CDR2 reads YSYEKL. V shed 3 bases and J shed 4 bases, with 12 bases lying between them. The CDR3 DNA is TGCGCCAGCAGCCAGGAGGGACCAGTCTATGGCTACACCTTC. Its protein product is CASSQEGPVYGYTF.

The chain carries TRBV24-1 and TRBJ2-2, with D uncertain. Trimming took off 6 bases at V and 3 bases at J, with 10 bases between the two ends. This CDR3 comprises 14 residues. Germline V lookup: CDR1 KGHDR, CDR2 SFDVKD. This chain's CDR3 is CATSPKAYTGELFF. The DNA for the CDR3 is TGTGCCACCAGTCCGAAGGCCTACACCGGGGAGCTGTTTTTT.

This clonotype was detected many times. The genes are TRBV20-1 and TRBJ1-2, with TRBD1 matching 7 bases. Looked up from germline, CDR1 is DFQATT and CDR2 is SNEGSKA (reference sequence). The CDR3 runs to 14 residues. Losses at the gene ends were 6 bases for V and 3 bases for J; bases not matched to a gene: 10. The CDR3 loop reads CSALKGAGYYGYTF. In nucleotides, the CDR3 is TGCAGTGCCTTAAAGGGGGCAGGTTACTATGGCTACACCTTC.

This rearrangement joins TRBV6-1 to TRBJ1-1; D gene uncertain. Trimming shortened V by 6 bases and J by 12 bases, and 11 bases separated the two germline ends. This CDR3 has 10 amino acids. Germline V gene data show CDR1 as MNHNS and CDR2 as SASEGT. This CDR3 is CASRRETTFF. DNA of the CDR3: TGTGCCAGCAGGAGGGAGACGACTTTCTTT.